This T cell receptor beta chain came from a study of T cells after yellow fever vaccination. General study points: Overall, a small share of clonotypes was seen in both CD4 and CD8 compartments.

On this clonotype: Its antigen is undetermined. This could be a read error, since a much larger clone is one nucleotide away.

CDR1 and CDR2 from the germline V gene are SGHTA and FQGNSA. V was clipped by 5 bases and J by 7 bases, with 12 bases between them. The CDR3 is made up of 13 amino acids. 5'RACE template switching generated TCR cDNA, adding a universal primer site and UMIs. TCRdb redid the calling of the 5' RACE reads with MiXCR, one entry per CDR3 protein. Found here are about 63,000 distinct CDR3 sequences, around 7.4% of them singletons; the top ten hold roughly a third. The chain employs TRBV7-2 and TRBJ2-1; D unclear. This receptor was identified in a man aged 25 to 45 who received the YFV17D yellow fever vaccine. The source material was CD8+ T cells sorted from PBMCs, sampled 15 days after the yellow fever booster vaccination. The CDR3 loop reads CASSQCNPNEQFF. The CDR3 DNA sequence: TGTGCCAGCAGCCAGTGTAACCCTAATGAGCAGTTCTTC.